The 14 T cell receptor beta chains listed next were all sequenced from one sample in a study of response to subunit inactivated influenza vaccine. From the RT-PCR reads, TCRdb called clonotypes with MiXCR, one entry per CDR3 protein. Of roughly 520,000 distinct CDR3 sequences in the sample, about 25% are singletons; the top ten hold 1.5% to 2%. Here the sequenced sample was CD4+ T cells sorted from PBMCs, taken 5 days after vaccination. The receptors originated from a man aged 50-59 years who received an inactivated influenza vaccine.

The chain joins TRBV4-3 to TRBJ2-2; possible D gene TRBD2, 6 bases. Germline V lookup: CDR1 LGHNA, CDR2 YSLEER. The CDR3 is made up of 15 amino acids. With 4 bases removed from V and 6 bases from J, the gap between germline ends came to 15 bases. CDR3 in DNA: TGCGCCAGCAGCCTCAGACCCGGGGGTGCCGGGGAGCTGTTTTTT. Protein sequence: CASSLRPGGAGELFF.

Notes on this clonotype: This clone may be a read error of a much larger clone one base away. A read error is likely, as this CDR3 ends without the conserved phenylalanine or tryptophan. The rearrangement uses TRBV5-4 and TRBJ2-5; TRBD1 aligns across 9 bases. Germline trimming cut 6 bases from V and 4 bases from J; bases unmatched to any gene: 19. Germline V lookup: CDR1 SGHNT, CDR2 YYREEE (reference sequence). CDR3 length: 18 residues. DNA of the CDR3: TGTGCCAGCACCTGGGGGACAGGGTTGATGGTTAGCTTAGAGACCCAGTACCTC. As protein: CASTWGTGLMVSLETQYL.

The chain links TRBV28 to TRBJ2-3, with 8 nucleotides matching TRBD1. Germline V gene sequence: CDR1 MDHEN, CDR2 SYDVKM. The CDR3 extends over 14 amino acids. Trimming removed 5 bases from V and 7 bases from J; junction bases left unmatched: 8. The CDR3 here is CASSRRDRRYTQYF. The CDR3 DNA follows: TGTGCCAGCAGTCGGCGGGACAGGCGTTATACGCAGTATTTT.

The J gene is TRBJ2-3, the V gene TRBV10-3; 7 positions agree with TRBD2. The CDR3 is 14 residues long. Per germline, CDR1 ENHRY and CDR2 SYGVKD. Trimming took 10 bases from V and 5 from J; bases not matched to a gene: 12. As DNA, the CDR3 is TGTGCCACCGCGGGACTACAAGCTGGAGATACGCAGTATTTT. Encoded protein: CATAGLQAGDTQYF.

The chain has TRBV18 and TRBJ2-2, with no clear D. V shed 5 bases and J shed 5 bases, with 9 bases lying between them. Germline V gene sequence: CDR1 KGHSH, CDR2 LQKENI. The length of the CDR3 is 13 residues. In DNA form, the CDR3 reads TGTGCCAGCTCAACAGCTGAGACCGGGGAGCTGTTTTTT. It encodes CASSTAETGELFF.

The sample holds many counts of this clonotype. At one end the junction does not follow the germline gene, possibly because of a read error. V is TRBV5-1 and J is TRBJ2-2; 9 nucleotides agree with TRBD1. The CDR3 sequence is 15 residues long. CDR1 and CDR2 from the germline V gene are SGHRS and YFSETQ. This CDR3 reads CASSPGQGGTGELFF. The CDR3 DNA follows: TGTGCCAGCAGCCCGGGACAGGGTGGCACCGGGGAGCTGTTTTTT. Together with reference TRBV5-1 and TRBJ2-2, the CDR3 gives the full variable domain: KAGVTQTPRYLIKTRGQQVTLSCSPISGHRSVSWYQQTPGQGLQFLFEYFSETQRNKGNFPGRFSGRQFSNSRSEMNVSTLELGDSALYLCASSPGQGGTGELFFGEGSRLTVL.

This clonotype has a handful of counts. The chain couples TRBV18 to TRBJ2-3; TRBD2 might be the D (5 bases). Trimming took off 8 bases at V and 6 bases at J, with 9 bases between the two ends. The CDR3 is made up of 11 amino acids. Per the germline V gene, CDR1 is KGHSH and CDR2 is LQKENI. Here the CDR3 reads CASSPGDTQYF. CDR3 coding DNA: TGTGCCAGCAGCCCGGGGGATACGCAGTATTTT.

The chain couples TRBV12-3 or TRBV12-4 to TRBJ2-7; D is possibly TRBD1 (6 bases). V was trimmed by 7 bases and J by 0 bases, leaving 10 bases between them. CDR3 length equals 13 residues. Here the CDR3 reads CASTSDSSYEQYF. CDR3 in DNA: TGTGCCAGCACTTCGGACAGCTCCTACGAGCAGTACTTC.

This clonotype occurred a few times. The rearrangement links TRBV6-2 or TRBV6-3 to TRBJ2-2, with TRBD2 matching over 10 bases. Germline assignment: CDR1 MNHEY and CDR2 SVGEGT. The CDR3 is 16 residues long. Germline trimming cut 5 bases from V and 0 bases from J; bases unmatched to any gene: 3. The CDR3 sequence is CASSVSGRTNTGELFF. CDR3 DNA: TGTGCCAGCAGTGTTAGCGGGAGGACGAACACCGGGGAGCTGTTTTTT.

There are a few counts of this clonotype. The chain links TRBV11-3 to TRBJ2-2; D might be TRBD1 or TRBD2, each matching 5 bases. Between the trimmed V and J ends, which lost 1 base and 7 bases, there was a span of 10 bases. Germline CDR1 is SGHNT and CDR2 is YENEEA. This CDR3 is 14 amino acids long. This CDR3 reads CASSLVQGVGELFF. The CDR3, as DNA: TGTGCCAGCAGCTTAGTTCAGGGAGTCGGGGAGCTGTTTTTT.

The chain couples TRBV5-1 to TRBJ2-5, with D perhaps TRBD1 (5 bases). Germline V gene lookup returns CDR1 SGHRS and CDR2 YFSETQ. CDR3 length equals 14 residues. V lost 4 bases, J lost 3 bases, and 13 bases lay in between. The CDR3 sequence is CASSRGQGEETQYF. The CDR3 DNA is TGCGCCAGCAGCCGAGGTCAGGGTGAAGAGACCCAGTACTTC.

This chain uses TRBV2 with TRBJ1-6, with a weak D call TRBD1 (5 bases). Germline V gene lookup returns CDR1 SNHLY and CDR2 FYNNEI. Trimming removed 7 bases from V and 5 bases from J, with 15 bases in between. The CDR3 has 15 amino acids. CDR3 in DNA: TGTGCCAGCATAATCGGGTCAGGGAATAATTCACCCCTCCACTTT. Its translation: CASIIGSGNNSPLHF.

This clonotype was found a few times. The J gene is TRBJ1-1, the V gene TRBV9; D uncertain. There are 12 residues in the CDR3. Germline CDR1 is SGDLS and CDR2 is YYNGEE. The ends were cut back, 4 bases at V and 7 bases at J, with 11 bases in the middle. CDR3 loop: CASSSREDEAFF. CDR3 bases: TGTGCCAGCAGCTCCCGGGAGGATGAAGCTTTCTTT.

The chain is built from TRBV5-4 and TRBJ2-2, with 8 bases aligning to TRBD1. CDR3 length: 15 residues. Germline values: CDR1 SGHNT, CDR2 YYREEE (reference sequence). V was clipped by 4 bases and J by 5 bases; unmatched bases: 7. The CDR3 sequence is CASSPAGGGTGELFF. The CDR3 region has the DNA TGTGCCAGCAGCCCGGCAGGGGGCGGGACCGGGGAGCTGTTTTTT.